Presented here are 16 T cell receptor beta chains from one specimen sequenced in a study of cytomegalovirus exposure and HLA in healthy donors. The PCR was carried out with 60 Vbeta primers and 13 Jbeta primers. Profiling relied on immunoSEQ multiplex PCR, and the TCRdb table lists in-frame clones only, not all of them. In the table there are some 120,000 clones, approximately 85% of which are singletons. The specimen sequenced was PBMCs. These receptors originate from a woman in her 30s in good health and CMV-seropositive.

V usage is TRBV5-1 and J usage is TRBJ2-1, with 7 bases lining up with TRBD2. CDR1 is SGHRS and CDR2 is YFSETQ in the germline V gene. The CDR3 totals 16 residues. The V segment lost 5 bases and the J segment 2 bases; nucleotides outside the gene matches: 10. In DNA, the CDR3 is TGCGCCAGCAGATCCTCGGGGGGTAGCACCTACAATGAGCAGTTCTTC. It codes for CASRSSGGSTYNEQFF.

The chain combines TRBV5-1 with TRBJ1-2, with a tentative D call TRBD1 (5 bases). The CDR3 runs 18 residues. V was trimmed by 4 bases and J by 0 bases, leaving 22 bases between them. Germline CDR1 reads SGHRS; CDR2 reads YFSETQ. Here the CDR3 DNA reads TGCGCCAGCAGCCGCGCACCCTCCGGCCTGACAGCTAACTATGGCTACACCTTC. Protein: CASSRAPSGLTANYGYTF.

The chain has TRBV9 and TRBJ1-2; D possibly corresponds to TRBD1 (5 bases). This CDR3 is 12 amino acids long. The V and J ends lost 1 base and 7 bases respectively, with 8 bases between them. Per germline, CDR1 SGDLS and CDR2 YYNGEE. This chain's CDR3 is CASSVQGRGYTF. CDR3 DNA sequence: TGTGCCAGCAGCGTACAGGGTCGTGGCTACACCTTC.

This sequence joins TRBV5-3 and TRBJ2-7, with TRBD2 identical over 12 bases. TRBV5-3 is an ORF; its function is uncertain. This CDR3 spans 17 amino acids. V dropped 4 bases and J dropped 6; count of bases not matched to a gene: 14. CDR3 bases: TGTGCCAGAAGCCCCGCACGTACTAGCGGGAGGCCGCTCGAGCAGTACTTC. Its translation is CARSPARTSGRPLEQYF.

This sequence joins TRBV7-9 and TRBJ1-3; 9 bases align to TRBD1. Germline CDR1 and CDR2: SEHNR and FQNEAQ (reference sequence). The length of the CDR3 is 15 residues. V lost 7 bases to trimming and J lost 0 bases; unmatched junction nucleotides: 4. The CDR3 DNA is TGTGCCAGCAAGTGGGACAGGGTCTCTGGAAACACCATATATTTT. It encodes CASKWDRVSGNTIYF.

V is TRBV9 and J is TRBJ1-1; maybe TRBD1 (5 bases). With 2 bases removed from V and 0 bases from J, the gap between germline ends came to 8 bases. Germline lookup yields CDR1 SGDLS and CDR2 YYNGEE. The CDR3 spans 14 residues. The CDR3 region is CASSVLQVNTEAFF. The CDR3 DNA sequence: TGTGCCAGCAGCGTCCTACAGGTGAACACTGAAGCTTTCTTT. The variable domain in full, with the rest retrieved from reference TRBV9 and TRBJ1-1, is DSGVTQTPKHLITATGQRVTLRCSPRSGDLSVYWYQQSLDQGLQFLIQYYNGEERAKGNILERFSAQQFPDLHSELNLSSLELGDSALYFCASSVLQVNTEAFFGQGTRLTVV.

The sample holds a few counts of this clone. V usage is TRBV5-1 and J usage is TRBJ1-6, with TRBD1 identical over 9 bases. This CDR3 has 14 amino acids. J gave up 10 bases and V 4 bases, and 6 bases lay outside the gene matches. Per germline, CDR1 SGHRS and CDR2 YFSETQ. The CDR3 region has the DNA TGCGCCAGCAGCCCCGGGACAGGGAGGTCACCCCTCCACTTT. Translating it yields CASSPGTGRSPLHF.

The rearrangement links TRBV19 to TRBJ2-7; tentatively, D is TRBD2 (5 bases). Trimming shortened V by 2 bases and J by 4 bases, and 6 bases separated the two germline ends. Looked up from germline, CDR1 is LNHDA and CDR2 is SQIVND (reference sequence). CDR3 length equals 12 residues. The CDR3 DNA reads TGTGCCAGTAGTATAAGAGGGTACGAGCAGTACTTC. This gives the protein CASSIRGYEQYF.

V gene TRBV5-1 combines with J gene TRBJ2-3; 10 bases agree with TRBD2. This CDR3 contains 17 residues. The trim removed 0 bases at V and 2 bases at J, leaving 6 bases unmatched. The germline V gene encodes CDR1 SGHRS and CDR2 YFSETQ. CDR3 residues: CASSLALAGVPTDTQYF. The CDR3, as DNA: TGCGCCAGCAGCTTGGCCCTAGCGGGAGTCCCCACAGATACGCAGTATTTT. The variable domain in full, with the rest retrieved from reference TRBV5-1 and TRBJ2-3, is KAGVTQTPRYLIKTRGQQVTLSCSPISGHRSVSWYQQTPGQGLQFLFEYFSETQRNKGNFPGRFSGRQFSNSRSEMNVSTLELGDSALYLCASSLALAGVPTDTQYFGPGTRLTVL.

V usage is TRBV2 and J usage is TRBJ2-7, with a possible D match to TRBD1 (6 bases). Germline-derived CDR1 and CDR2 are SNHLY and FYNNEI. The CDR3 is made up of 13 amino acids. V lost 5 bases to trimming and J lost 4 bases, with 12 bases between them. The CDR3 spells CASSPFDRYEQYF. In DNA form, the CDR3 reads TGTGCCAGCAGTCCCTTCGACAGGTACGAGCAGTACTTC.

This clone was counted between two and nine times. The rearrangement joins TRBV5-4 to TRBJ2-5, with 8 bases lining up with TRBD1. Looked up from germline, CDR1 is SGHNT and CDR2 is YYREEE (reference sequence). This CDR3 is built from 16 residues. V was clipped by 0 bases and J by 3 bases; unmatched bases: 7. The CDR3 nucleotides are TGTGCCAGCAGCTTGGGCGGACAGGGATGGGAAGAGACCCAGTACTTC. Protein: CASSLGGQGWEETQYF. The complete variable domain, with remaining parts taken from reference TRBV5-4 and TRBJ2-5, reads ETGVTQSPTHLIKTRGQQVTLRCSSQSGHNTVSWYQQALGQGPQFIFQYYREEENGRGNFPPRFSGLQFPNYSSELNVNALELDDSALYLCASSLGGQGWEETQYFGPGTRLLVL.

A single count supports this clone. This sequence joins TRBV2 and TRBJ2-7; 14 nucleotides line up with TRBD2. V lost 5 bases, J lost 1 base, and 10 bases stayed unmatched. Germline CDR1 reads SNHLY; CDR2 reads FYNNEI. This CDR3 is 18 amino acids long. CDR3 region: CASSPSSGLAGESYEQYF. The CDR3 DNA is TGTGCCAGCAGTCCCTCATCGGGACTAGCGGGAGAATCCTACGAGCAGTACTTC.

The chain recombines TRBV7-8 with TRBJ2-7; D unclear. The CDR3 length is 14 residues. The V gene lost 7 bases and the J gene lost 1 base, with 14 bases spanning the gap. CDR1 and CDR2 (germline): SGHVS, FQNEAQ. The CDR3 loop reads CASTLTYESYEQYF. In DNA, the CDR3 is TGTGCCAGCACCCTAACTTACGAGTCCTACGAGCAGTACTTC.

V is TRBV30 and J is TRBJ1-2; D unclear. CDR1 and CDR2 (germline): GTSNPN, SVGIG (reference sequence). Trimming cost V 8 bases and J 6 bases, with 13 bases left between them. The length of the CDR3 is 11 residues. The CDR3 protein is CAGEGIDGYTF. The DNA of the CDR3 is TGTGCCGGAGAGGGTATTGATGGCTACACCTTC.

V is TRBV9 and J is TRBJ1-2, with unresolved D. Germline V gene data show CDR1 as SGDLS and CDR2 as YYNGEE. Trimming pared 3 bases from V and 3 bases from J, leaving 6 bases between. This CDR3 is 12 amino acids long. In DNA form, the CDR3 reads TGTGCCAGCAGCGCCCAGTACTATGGCTACACCTTC. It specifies CASSAQYYGYTF. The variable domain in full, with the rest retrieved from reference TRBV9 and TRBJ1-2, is DSGVTQTPKHLITATGQRVTLRCSPRSGDLSVYWYQQSLDQGLQFLIQYYNGEERAKGNILERFSAQQFPDLHSELNLSSLELGDSALYFCASSAQYYGYTFGSGTRLTVV.

CDR3 DNA sequence: TGTGCCAGCAGTTACCTCGGGACAGGCCCCTACGAGCAGTACTTC. Its translation is CASSYLGTGPYEQYF. This rearrangement joins TRBV6-6 to TRBJ2-7; 8 nucleotides line up with TRBD1. The CDR3 is 15 residues long. V dropped 2 bases and J dropped 2; count of bases not matched to a gene: 5. The V gene's germline CDR1 is MNHNY and CDR2 SVGAGI (reference sequence).